What follows are 10 T cell receptor beta chains derived from one specimen sequenced in a study of T cell clonality in common variable immunodeficiency. Sequencing was performed with immunoSEQ multiplex PCR; in TCRdb, only in-frame clones are kept and a portion is missing. The table lists around 50,000 clones, with no singletons. Sequenced sample: peripheral blood mononuclear cells. All receptors come from a person aged 18 to 75 in good health.

The table lists this clone with many counts. The read ends 3 residues before the CDR3 terminus; that terminus is restored from the germline J gene. The gene calls are TRBV6-2 or TRBV6-3 and TRBJ2-3; the match to TRBD2 covers 7 bases. The CDR3 covers 16 residues. V dropped 5 bases and J dropped 0; count of bases not matched to a gene: 8. Per the germline V gene, CDR1 is MNHEY and CDR2 is SVGEGT. The DNA read from the CDR3 is TGTGCCAGCAGTCAGTCACTAGCGCCAAGCACAGATACG. Protein: CASSQSLAPSTDT. From start to end, the CDR3 is CASSQSLAPSTDTQYF.

A word on this clone: The observed sequence ends 3 residues before the CDR3 terminus, with the missing tail filled in from the germline J gene. The chain carries TRBV19 and TRBJ1-2, with 8 bases matching TRBD1. The V gene end was trimmed by 7 bases and the J gene end by 3 bases; junction bases not matched to a gene: 10. Germline V gives CDR1 LNHDA, CDR2 SQIVND (reference sequence). This CDR3 is 15 amino acids long. CDR3 sequence: CASTDSRQGHYGYTF. Partial CDR3 DNA: TGTGCCAGTACCGACTCCAGACAGGGGCACTATGGC.

This clone occurred many times. The read gets to within 3 residues of the CDR3 end, and the germline J gene fills in the rest. V usage is TRBV19 and J usage is TRBJ2-1, with D hard to call. V was pared by 5 bases and J by 6 bases, with 17 bases between. This CDR3 spans 15 amino acids. Germline V gene sequence: CDR1 LNHDA, CDR2 SQIVND (reference sequence). The sequenced CDR3 bases are TGTGCCAGTAGTTCACCCGGAAGGGTGCTCAATGAG. It codes for CASSSPGRVLNE. The full CDR3 is CASSSPGRVLNEQFF.

This clone was counted at least ten times. Mismatch with germline at one junction end may stem from a read error. The sequence runs out 3 residues before the end of the CDR3; the remainder is reconstructed from the germline J gene. The chain couples TRBV4-2 to TRBJ1-1, with 11 bases matching TRBD1. The length of the CDR3 is 17 residues. CDR1 LGHNA and CDR2 YNFKEQ come from the germline V gene. CDR3 sequence: CASSQDYSIRDRGEAFF. The part of the CDR3 DNA that was read is TGCGCCAGCAGCCAGGACTACTCCATCCGGGACAGGGGGGAA.

This clone was counted ten times or more. Read coverage stops 3 residues before the CDR3 terminus; the germline J gene supplies the remainder. The chain employs TRBV5-1 and TRBJ2-2; the match to TRBD2 covers 7 bases. CDR3 length equals 15 residues. Looked up from germline, CDR1 is SGHRS and CDR2 is YFSETQ. The V and J ends lost 4 bases and 0 bases, in that order; junction bases with no gene match: 3. CDR3 loop: CASSPSGPNTGELFF. The CDR3 bases that were read are TGCGCCAGCAGCCCTAGCGGCCCGAACACCGGGGAG.

The table lists this clone with many counts. The read ends 3 residues shy of where the CDR3 ends; the end is completed using the germline J gene. The rearrangement joins TRBV18 to TRBJ1-1, with no clear D. The V end was cut by 5 bases, the J end by 4 bases, with 14 bases between. The germline V gene has CDR1 KGHSH and CDR2 LQKENI. The CDR3 is 14 residues long. The CDR3 is CASSSTGDGTEAFF. The CDR3 DNA, read in part, is TGTGCCAGCTCATCGACCGGGGATGGCACTGAA.

This clone was seen repeatedly, ten times or more. The read finishes 3 residues shy of the CDR3 end, and the germline J gene is used to complete it. The chain recombines TRBV28 with TRBJ2-7, with 7 bases aligning to TRBD1. Germline-derived CDR1 and CDR2 are MDHEN and SYDVKM. The V and J ends lost 3 bases and 4 bases, in that order; junction bases with no gene match: 6. This CDR3 contains 14 residues. This CDR3 reads CASSFSTGYYEQYF. The sequenced CDR3 bases are TGTGCCAGCAGTTTCTCGACAGGGTATTACGAG.

The sample holds many counts of this clone. The read ends 3 residues before the CDR3 terminus; that terminus is restored from the germline J gene. The chain couples TRBV5-6 to TRBJ1-6; 8 bases fit TRBD1. The CDR3 runs to 15 residues. Trimming cost V 0 bases and J 10 bases; bases outside gene matches: 6. The germline gives CDR1 SGHDT, CDR2 YYEEEE. CDR3 protein: CASSLDGTGYSPLHF. The DNA read from the CDR3 is TGTGCCAGCAGCTTGGATGGGACAGGCTACTCACCC.

In its sample, this clone was seen many times. The read gets to within 3 residues of the CDR3 end, and the germline J gene fills in the rest. V gene TRBV23-1 combines with J gene TRBJ2-3, with unresolved D. TRBV23-1 is labeled an ORF, and its function is uncertain. The CDR3 spans 14 residues. Between the trimmed V and J ends, which lost 1 base and 5 bases, there was a span of 10 bases. The sequenced part of the CDR3 DNA is TGCGCCAGCAGTCAATGTGGGTCGGGAGATACG. It codes for CASSQCGSGDT. The entire CDR3 protein is CASSQCGSGDTQYF.

This clone was counted at least ten times. The CDR3 spells CSATEQGLQDGYTF. The CDR3 DNA, read in part, is TGCAGTGCTACGGAACAGGGCCTTCAGGATGGC. The chain recombines TRBV20-1 with TRBJ1-2, with D possibly TRBD1 on 6 matching bases. The CDR3 end is not reached by the read, which stops 3 residues before it; the germline J gene fills it in. Germline assignment: CDR1 DFQATT and CDR2 SNEGSKA (reference sequence). The CDR3 is 14 amino acids. V was pared by 4 bases and J by 6 bases, with 18 bases between.